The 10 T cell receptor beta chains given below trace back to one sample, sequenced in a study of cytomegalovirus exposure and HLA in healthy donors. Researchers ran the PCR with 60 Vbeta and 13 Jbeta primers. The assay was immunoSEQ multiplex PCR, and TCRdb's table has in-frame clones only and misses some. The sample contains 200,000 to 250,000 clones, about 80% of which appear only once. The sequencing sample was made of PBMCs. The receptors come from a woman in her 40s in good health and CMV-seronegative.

The CDR3 nucleotides are TGTGCCAGCAGGCCCGGGGTGCGCGGCTATGGCTACACCTTC. Its protein product is CASRPGVRGYGYTF. The rearrangement uses TRBV28 and TRBJ1-2; D remains unclear. V was cut by 6 bases and J by 4 bases, with 15 bases left in between. Germline V CDR1 and CDR2: MDHEN, SYDVKM. The CDR3 consists of 14 residues.

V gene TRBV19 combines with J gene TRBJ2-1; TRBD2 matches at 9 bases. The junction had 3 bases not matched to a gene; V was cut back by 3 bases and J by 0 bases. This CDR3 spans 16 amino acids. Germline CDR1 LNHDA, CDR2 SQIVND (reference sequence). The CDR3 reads CASSISGGSSYNEQFF. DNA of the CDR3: TGTGCCAGTAGTATTAGCGGGGGCAGCTCCTACAATGAGCAGTTCTTC.

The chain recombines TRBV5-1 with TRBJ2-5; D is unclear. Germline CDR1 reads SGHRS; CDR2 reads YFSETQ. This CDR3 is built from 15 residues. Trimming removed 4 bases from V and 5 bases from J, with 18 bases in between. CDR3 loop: CASSLLGSVGETQYF. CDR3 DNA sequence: TGCGCCAGCAGCCTGCTCGGGTCAGTGGGTGAGACCCAGTACTTC.

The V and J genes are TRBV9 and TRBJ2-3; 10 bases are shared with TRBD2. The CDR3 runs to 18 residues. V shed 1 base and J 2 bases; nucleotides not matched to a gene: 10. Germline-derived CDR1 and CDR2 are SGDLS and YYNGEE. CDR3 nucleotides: TGTGCCAGCAGCGTAACCCCCGCGAGCGGGGGGGCCACAGATACGCAGTATTTT. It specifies CASSVTPASGGATDTQYF.

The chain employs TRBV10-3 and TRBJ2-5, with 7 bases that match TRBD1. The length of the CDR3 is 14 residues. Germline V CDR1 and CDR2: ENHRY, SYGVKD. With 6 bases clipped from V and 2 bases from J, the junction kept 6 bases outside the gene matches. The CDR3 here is CAISSGTAQETQYF. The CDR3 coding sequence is TGTGCCATCAGCTCGGGGACAGCGCAAGAGACCCAGTACTTC.

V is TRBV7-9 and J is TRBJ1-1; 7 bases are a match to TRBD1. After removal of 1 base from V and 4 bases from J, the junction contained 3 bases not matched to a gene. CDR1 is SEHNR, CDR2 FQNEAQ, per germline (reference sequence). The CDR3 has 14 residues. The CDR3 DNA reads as TGTGCCAGCAGCTTAGGACAGGGTCCCACTGAAGCTTTCTTT. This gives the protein CASSLGQGPTEAFF.

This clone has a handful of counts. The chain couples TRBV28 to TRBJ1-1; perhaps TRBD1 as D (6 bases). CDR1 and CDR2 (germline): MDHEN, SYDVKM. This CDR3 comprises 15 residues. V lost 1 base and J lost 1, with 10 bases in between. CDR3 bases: TGTGCCAGCAGTTTATCAGGGGCCGGGAACACTGAAGCTTTCTTT. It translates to CASSLSGAGNTEAFF.

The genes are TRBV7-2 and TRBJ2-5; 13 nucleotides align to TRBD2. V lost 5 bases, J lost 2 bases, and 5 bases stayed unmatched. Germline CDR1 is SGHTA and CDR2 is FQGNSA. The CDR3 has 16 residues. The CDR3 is CASSPGTSGAQETQYF. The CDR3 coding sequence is TGTGCCAGCAGCCCCGGGACTAGCGGGGCTCAAGAGACCCAGTACTTC.

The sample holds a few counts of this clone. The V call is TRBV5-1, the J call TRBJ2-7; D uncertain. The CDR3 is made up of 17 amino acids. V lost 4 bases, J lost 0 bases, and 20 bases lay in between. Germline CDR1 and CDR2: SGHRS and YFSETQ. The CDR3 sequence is CASSLGGSLKSSYEQYF. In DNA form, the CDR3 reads TGCGCCAGCAGCCTTGGCGGTTCCCTTAAGAGCTCCTACGAGCAGTACTTC.

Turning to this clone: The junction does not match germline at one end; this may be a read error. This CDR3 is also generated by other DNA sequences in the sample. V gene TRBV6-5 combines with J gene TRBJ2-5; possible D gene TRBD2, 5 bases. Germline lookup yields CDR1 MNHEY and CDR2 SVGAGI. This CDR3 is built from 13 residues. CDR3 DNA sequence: TGTGCCAGCAGACGGGGATACCAAGAAACCCAGTACTTC. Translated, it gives CASRRGYQETQYF.